Shown below are 32 T cell receptor beta chains from a single sample sequenced in a study of OX40 agonist ivuxolimab in advanced cancers. Only in-frame clones appear in the TCRdb table, and some are missing; sequencing was by immunoSEQ multiplex PCR. Of about 14,000 clones listed, 75% to 85% are singletons. The sequencing used CD4+ or CD8+ T cells sorted from blood, collected in a trial of the OX40 agonist ivuxolimab. These receptors were obtained from an adult with an advanced solid tumor such as melanoma, head and neck, liver or kidney cancer.

The chain uses TRBV5-1 and TRBJ1-6, with 11 positions matching TRBD1. The CDR3 runs to 15 residues. The germline V gene has CDR1 SGHRS and CDR2 YFSETQ. The V and J ends lost 4 bases and 7 bases, in that order; junction bases with no gene match: 4. The DNA of the CDR3 is TGCGCCAGCAGCCCGGACAGGGGGCAAAATTCACCCCTCCACTTT. Residues: CASSPDRGQNSPLHF.

V gene TRBV27 combines with J gene TRBJ1-6; D remains unclear. The CDR3 loop spans 18 amino acids. Germline V lookup: CDR1 MNHEY, CDR2 SMNVEV (reference sequence). V lost 2 bases, J lost 0 bases, and 14 bases lay in between. DNA for the CDR3: TGTGCCAGCAGTTTAAACAGTCTCACGGGCTCCTATAATTCACCCCTCCACTTT. This sequence encodes CASSLNSLTGSYNSPLHF.

V usage is TRBV9 and J usage is TRBJ2-7; TRBD2 matches at 13 bases. Germline CDR1 is SGDLS and CDR2 is YYNGEE. V dropped 7 bases and J dropped 3; count of bases not matched to a gene: 7. The CDR3 has 15 amino acids. The CDR3 nucleotides are TGTGCCAGCTCGGGGGGACTAGCGGGGTTCTACGAGCAGTACTTC. It yields the protein CASSGGLAGFYEQYF. Variable domain in full (rest from reference TRBV9 and TRBJ2-7): DSGVTQTPKHLITATGQRVTLRCSPRSGDLSVYWYQQSLDQGLQFLIQYYNGEERAKGNILERFSAQQFPDLHSELNLSSLELGDSALYFCASSGGLAGFYEQYFGPGTRLTVT.

V gene TRBV27 combines with J gene TRBJ2-3, with D tentatively TRBD1 or TRBD2 (5 bases each). The V end was cut by 1 base, the J end by 0 bases, with 8 bases between. The CDR3 runs 15 residues. The germline CDR1 and CDR2 sequences are MNHEY and SMNVEV (reference sequence). The CDR3 here is CASSLLGPSTDTQYF. The CDR3 DNA sequence: TGTGCCAGCAGTTTATTGGGACCTAGCACAGATACGCAGTATTTT.

This chain uses TRBV7-2 with TRBJ2-6; D gene uncertain. This CDR3 has 13 amino acids. In germline, CDR1 is SGHTA, CDR2 FQGNSA. The germline V and J ends were trimmed by 6 bases and 0 bases, with 3 bases remaining between them. The CDR3 bases are TGTGCCAGCAGAAGCTCTGGGGCCAACGTCCTGACTTTC. It encodes CASRSSGANVLTF.

J is TRBJ2-7 and V is TRBV5-1; D ambiguous. Trimming pared 0 bases from V and 5 bases from J, leaving 6 bases between. From germline, CDR1 is SGHRS and CDR2 YFSETQ. The CDR3 sequence is 12 residues long. CDR3 nucleotides: TGCGCCAGCAGCTTGGTCAGGAACGAGCAGTACTTC. Amino acids: CASSLVRNEQYF.

Judged by abundance, this clone is large. The chain couples TRBV7-9 to TRBJ2-2; TRBD2 matches 7 bases. This CDR3 region has 17 residues. Trimming took 8 bases from V and 1 from J; bases not matched to a gene: 13. Per the germline V gene, CDR1 is SEHNR and CDR2 is FQNEAQ (reference sequence). The CDR3 DNA sequence: TGTGCCAGCCCCTTGTTTTCGGCTAGCGGGAACACCGGGGAGCTGTTTTTT. Translating gives CASPLFSASGNTGELFF. Variable domain in full (rest from reference TRBV7-9 and TRBJ2-2): DTGVSQNPRHKITKRGQNVTFRCDPISEHNRLYWYRQTLGQGPEFLTYFQNEAQLEKSRLLSDRFSAERPKGSFSTLEIQRTEQGDSAMYLCASPLFSASGNTGELFFGEGSRLTVL.

The V and J genes are TRBV4-2 and TRBJ2-7; TRBD2 aligns across 11 bases. V was pared by 6 bases and J by 0 bases, with 1 base of the junction left unmatched. Germline CDR1 is LGHNA and CDR2 is YNFKEQ. CDR3 length: 14 amino acids. CDR3 nucleotide sequence: TGTGCCAGCAGAACTAGCGGGGGCTCCTACGAGCAGTACTTC. It encodes CASRTSGGSYEQYF.

The chain links TRBV6-6 to TRBJ1-2, with 8 bases that match TRBD1. V gave up 7 bases and J gave up 2 bases; unmatched junction bases: 3. In germline, CDR1 is MNHNY, CDR2 SVGAGI (reference sequence). The CDR3 has 13 residues. The CDR3 here is CASIGQGNYGYTF. In DNA form, the CDR3 reads TGTGCCAGCATCGGACAGGGAAACTATGGCTACACCTTC.

The V call is TRBV11-2, the J call TRBJ1-6; 8 bases fit TRBD1. CDR1 and CDR2 (germline): SGHAT, FQNNGV. J gave up 7 bases and V 1 base, and 3 bases lay outside the gene matches. There are 15 residues in the CDR3. CDR3 DNA sequence: TGTGCCAGCAGCTTAGGGACAGGGTGGAATTCACCCCTCCACTTT. It translates to CASSLGTGWNSPLHF.

V usage is TRBV6-5 and J usage is TRBJ1-2; maybe TRBD1 (5 bases). The CDR3 length is 13 residues. V was clipped by 7 bases and J by 8 bases, with 17 bases between them. Germline V CDR1 and CDR2: MNHEY, SVGAGI. The CDR3 bases are TGTGCCAGCACCCCGGGTGGGGCATGGGGCTACACCTTC. Protein: CASTPGGAWGYTF.

This chain links TRBV11-1 with TRBJ2-7; 10 nucleotides agree with TRBD1. The CDR3 is 14 residues long. Germline V gene data show CDR1 as SGHAT and CDR2 as FQDESV (reference sequence). J was trimmed by 3 bases and V by 1 base; bases with no gene match: 0. CDR3 loop: CASSLGTGGYEQYF. Here the CDR3 DNA reads TGTGCCAGCAGCTTAGGGACAGGGGGCTACGAGCAGTACTTC.

The CDR3 DNA reads TGTGCCAGCAGCCAGGGGGTGGAGAACACTGAAGCTTTCTTT. Its protein is CASSQGVENTEAFF. This chain uses TRBV7-9 with TRBJ1-1; the match to TRBD1 covers 7 bases. The CDR3 consists of 14 residues. Germline V CDR1 and CDR2: SEHNR, FQNEAQ (reference sequence). The V and J ends lost 5 bases and 1 base, in that order; junction bases with no gene match: 4.

J is TRBJ1-2 and V is TRBV9; D may be TRBD1 (5 bases). The germline V and J ends were trimmed by 4 bases and 3 bases, with 13 bases remaining between them. The germline CDR1 and CDR2 sequences are SGDLS and YYNGEE. The CDR3 covers 14 residues. CDR3 region: CASSPGGVDYGYTF. Here the CDR3 DNA reads TGTGCCAGCAGCCCCGGGGGGGTGGACTATGGCTACACCTTC. Full variable domain (outside the CDR3, taken from reference TRBV9 and TRBJ1-2): DSGVTQTPKHLITATGQRVTLRCSPRSGDLSVYWYQQSLDQGLQFLIQYYNGEERAKGNILERFSAQQFPDLHSELNLSSLELGDSALYFCASSPGGVDYGYTFGSGTRLTVV.

The rearrangement uses TRBV7-9 and TRBJ2-3, with a possible D match to TRBD2 (5 bases). The germline CDR1 and CDR2 sequences are SEHNR and FQNEAQ (reference sequence). The CDR3 sequence is 14 residues long. V dropped 1 base and J dropped 1 base, with 6 bases sitting between them. The CDR3 reads CASSLVRGTDTQYF. The DNA for the CDR3 is TGTGCCAGCAGCTTAGTGCGGGGCACAGATACGCAGTATTTT.

The V and J genes are TRBV2 and TRBJ2-7, with 8 bases lining up with TRBD1. The germline V gene has CDR1 SNHLY and CDR2 FYNNEI. Trimming removed 10 bases from V and 1 base from J; junction bases left unmatched: 6. This CDR3 comprises 13 residues. The CDR3 DNA reads TGTGCCAACAGGGACAGGCCGTCCTACGAGCAGTACTTC. Its translation is CANRDRPSYEQYF.

V is TRBV10-1 and J is TRBJ2-1, with D hard to call. The length of the CDR3 is 13 residues. Germline loops: CDR1 WNHNN, CDR2 SYGVQD (reference sequence). V was clipped by 4 bases and J by 6 bases, with 10 bases between them. CDR3 in DNA: TGCGCCAGCAGTGTTGGAGTCATCAATGAGCAGTTCTTC. It codes for CASSVGVINEQFF.

The chain employs TRBV27 and TRBJ2-3; TRBD2 is a possible D gene (6 bases). The CDR3 consists of 15 residues. Trimming cost V 2 bases and J 2 bases, with 11 bases left between them. CDR1 is MNHEY, CDR2 SMNVEV, per germline (reference sequence). CDR3 amino acids: CASSLMGTLTDTQYF. The DNA for the CDR3 is TGTGCCAGCAGTTTAATGGGGACTCTCACAGATACGCAGTATTTT.

This clone appeared a few times. V gene TRBV28 combines with J gene TRBJ2-2; 8 bases map to TRBD2. Germline loops: CDR1 MDHEN, CDR2 SYDVKM. The CDR3 length is 15 residues. The ends lost 6 bases at V and 3 bases at J; junction bases unmatched: 6. This CDR3 is CASRETSVDTGELFF. The CDR3 coding sequence is TGTGCCAGCAGAGAGACTAGCGTGGACACCGGGGAGCTGTTTTTT.

The chain has TRBV6-5 and TRBJ1-1; TRBD1 aligns across 8 bases. The V and J ends lost 4 bases and 3 bases, in that order; junction bases with no gene match: 7. The CDR3 loop spans 15 amino acids. Germline loops: CDR1 MNHEY, CDR2 SVGAGI. The CDR3 loop is CASSWTGNLDTEAFF. For the CDR3, the DNA is TGTGCCAGCAGTTGGACAGGGAATTTGGACACTGAAGCTTTCTTT.

The rearrangement links TRBV7-3 to TRBJ2-3; maybe TRBD2 (6 bases). The germline gives CDR1 SGHTA, CDR2 FQGTGA. V lost 1 base and J 2 bases, leaving 10 bases between the germline ends. CDR3 length: 15 amino acids. The CDR3 sequence is CASSLSGGITDTQYF. In DNA, the CDR3 is TGTGCCAGCAGCTTAAGTGGGGGGATCACAGATACGCAGTATTTT.

The CDR3 DNA sequence: TGTGCCAGCTCACCACCGGGGACAGGGTTGGTAGATACGCAGTATTTT. This encodes CASSPPGTGLVDTQYF. This chain connects TRBV18 to TRBJ2-3, with 9 bases matching TRBD1. Germline-derived CDR1 and CDR2 are KGHSH and LQKENI. With 0 bases clipped from V and 5 bases from J, the junction kept 6 bases outside the gene matches. The CDR3 is made up of 16 amino acids.

The genes are TRBV28 and TRBJ2-7, with 7 bases that match TRBD2. J lost 0 bases, V lost 4 bases, and 6 bases had no gene match. The CDR3 extends over 15 amino acids. Germline V lookup: CDR1 MDHEN, CDR2 SYDVKM. This chain's CDR3 is CASSSLSGPSYEQYF. The CDR3 coding sequence is TGTGCCAGCAGTTCCCTTAGCGGGCCCTCCTACGAGCAGTACTTC.

This chain connects TRBV6-5 to TRBJ1-2; D perhaps matches TRBD1 (6 bases). V lost 5 bases to trimming and J lost 6 bases, with 13 bases between them. CDR3 size: 13 residues. Germline loops: CDR1 MNHEY, CDR2 SVGAGI. The CDR3 reads CASSEGERHGYTF. The DNA for the CDR3 is TGTGCCAGCAGTGAGGGGGAACGGCATGGCTACACCTTC.

This clone was seen more than once but under ten times. The rearrangement uses TRBV6-1 and TRBJ2-7; D gene unclear. This CDR3 comprises 12 residues. The germline V and J ends were trimmed by 0 bases and 3 bases, with 3 bases remaining between them. The germline V gene has CDR1 MNHNS and CDR2 SASEGT. The CDR3 DNA sequence: TGTGCCAGCAGTGAAGCTAACTACGAGCAGTACTTC. Translated, it gives CASSEANYEQYF.

This clone has just one count. The genes are TRBV5-4 and TRBJ2-7, with 9 bases matching TRBD2. V gave up 4 bases and J gave up 6 bases; unmatched junction bases: 5. Germline V CDR1 and CDR2: SGHNT, YYREEE (reference sequence). The CDR3 loop spans 13 amino acids. The CDR3 bases are TGTGCCAGCAGCCCGGGACTAGCCGGCGAGCAGTACTTC. This encodes CASSPGLAGEQYF.

This chain connects TRBV6-6 to TRBJ2-5; D gene ambiguous. CDR1 is MNHNY and CDR2 is SVGAGI in the germline V gene (reference sequence). Trimming pared 0 bases from V and 1 base from J, leaving 12 bases between. This CDR3 comprises 16 residues. The CDR3 is CASSYSQRGFQETQYF. DNA of the CDR3: TGTGCCAGCAGTTACTCGCAGCGAGGCTTCCAAGAGACCCAGTACTTC.

The genes are TRBV7-2 and TRBJ2-1; 9 bases are shared with TRBD2. The CDR3 contains 17 residues. Trimming at V came to 1 base and at J to 2 bases, leaving 6 bases not matched to a gene. The germline gives CDR1 SGHTA, CDR2 FQGNSA. The DNA for the CDR3 is TGTGCCAGCAGCTTAGAACTAGCGGGTGTGGCCTACAATGAGCAGTTCTTC. It encodes CASSLELAGVAYNEQFF. The complete variable domain, with remaining parts taken from reference TRBV7-2 and TRBJ2-1, reads GAGVSQSPSNKVTEKGKDVELRCDPISGHTALYWYRQSLGQGLEFLIYFQGNSAPDKSGLPSDRFSAERTGGSVSTLTIQRTQQEDSAVYLCASSLELAGVAYNEQFFGPGTRLTVL.

The chain employs TRBV6-5 and TRBJ2-1; TRBD1 aligns across 7 bases. The trim removed 4 bases at V and 9 bases at J, leaving 9 bases unmatched. Germline assignment: CDR1 MNHEY and CDR2 SVGAGI. The CDR3 length is 14 residues. CDR3 nucleotides: TGTGCCAGCAGTTCCGTCGAGGACAGGTTTGAGCAGTTCTTC. Encoded protein: CASSSVEDRFEQFF.

CDR3 residues: CASSQDGDSSGANVLTF. The CDR3 DNA follows: TGCGCCAGCAGCCAAGATGGGGACAGCTCTGGGGCCAACGTCCTGACTTTC. The chain uses TRBV4-3 and TRBJ2-6; 7 bases line up with TRBD1. This CDR3 is built from 17 residues. Germline assignment: CDR1 LGHNA and CDR2 YSLEER. V lost 0 bases, J lost 0 bases, and 2 bases stayed unmatched.

V usage is TRBV25-1 and J usage is TRBJ2-7; 9 bases map to TRBD2. Germline lookup yields CDR1 MGHDK and CDR2 SYGVNS. V was clipped by 4 bases and J by 5 bases; unmatched bases: 12. The CDR3 length is 16 residues. CDR3 DNA: TGTGCCAGCAGTGCCCTCTTAGGGGGACTAGCCAACGAGCAGTACTTC. Residues: CASSALLGGLANEQYF.

This rearrangement joins TRBV2 to TRBJ2-6, with no clear D. This CDR3 spans 18 amino acids. Germline V gives CDR1 SNHLY, CDR2 FYNNEI. V dropped 5 bases and J dropped 5 bases, with 22 bases sitting between them. The CDR3 loop reads CASSRANYRYSRANVLTF. As DNA, the CDR3 is TGTGCCAGCAGTCGGGCCAATTACCGATACAGTCGGGCCAACGTCCTGACTTTC.